This T cell receptor beta chain was found in a study of shared T cell receptors in the human thymus. Assay used: immunoSEQ multiplex PCR; TCRdb lists only in-frame clones, some missing. Among roughly 710,000 clones, approximately 85% were seen once, and the ten largest hold about 0.0098%. Germline CDR1 is LNHNV and CDR2 is YYDKDF (reference sequence). The CDR3 has 14 amino acids. V was trimmed by 0 bases and J by 3 bases, leaving 8 bases between them. This clone is a singleton in its sample. These data are also associated with another study on human thymus T cells. That study reports: V and J genes seemed to be used with bias in thymic and blood repertoires.

Sequencing was done on a sample of thymocytes. The clonotype originates from a girl under three years old with a congenital heart defect. The J gene is TRBJ1-1, the V gene TRBV15; D unclear. CDR3 amino acids: CATSRDYADTEAFF. CDR3 nucleotides: TGTGCCACCAGCAGAGATTACGCGGACACTGAAGCTTTCTTT.